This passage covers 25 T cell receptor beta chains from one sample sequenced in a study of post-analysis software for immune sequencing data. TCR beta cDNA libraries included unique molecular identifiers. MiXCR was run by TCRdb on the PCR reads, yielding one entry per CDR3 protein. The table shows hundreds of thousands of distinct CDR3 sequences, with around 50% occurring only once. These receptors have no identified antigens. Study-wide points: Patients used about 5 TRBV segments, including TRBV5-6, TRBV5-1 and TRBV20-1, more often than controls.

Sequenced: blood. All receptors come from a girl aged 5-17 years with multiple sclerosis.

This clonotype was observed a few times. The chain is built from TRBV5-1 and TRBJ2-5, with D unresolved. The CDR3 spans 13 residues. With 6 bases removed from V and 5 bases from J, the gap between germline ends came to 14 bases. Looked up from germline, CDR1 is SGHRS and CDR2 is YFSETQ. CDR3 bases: TGCGCCAGCAACTTAAGGTCCGACGAGACCCAGTACTTC. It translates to CASNLRSDETQYF.

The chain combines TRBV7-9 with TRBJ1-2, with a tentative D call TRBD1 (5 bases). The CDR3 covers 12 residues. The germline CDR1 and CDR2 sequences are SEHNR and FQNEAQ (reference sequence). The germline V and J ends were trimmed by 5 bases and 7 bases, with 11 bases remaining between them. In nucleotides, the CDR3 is TGTGCCAGCAGCATGGATAGGGGTGGCTACACCTTC. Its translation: CASSMDRGGYTF.

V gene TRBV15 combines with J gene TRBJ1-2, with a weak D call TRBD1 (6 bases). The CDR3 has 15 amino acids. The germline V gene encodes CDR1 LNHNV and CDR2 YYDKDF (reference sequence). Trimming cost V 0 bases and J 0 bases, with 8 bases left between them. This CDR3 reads CATSREAGANYGYTF. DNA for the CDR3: TGTGCCACCAGCAGAGAAGCAGGGGCTAACTATGGCTACACCTTC.

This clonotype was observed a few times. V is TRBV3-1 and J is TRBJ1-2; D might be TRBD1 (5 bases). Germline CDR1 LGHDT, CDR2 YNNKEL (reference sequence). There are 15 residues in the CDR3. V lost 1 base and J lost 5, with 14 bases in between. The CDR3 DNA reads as TGTGCCAGCAGCCAAGCCGACCCGGGGCAGTATGGCTACACCTTC. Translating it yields CASSQADPGQYGYTF.

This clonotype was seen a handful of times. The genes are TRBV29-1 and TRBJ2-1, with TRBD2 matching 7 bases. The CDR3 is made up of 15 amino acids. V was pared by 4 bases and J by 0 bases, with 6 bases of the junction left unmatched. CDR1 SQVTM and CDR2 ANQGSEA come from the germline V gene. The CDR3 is CSVGGASGSYNEQFF. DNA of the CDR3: TGCAGCGTTGGTGGGGCTAGCGGCTCCTACAATGAGCAGTTCTTC.

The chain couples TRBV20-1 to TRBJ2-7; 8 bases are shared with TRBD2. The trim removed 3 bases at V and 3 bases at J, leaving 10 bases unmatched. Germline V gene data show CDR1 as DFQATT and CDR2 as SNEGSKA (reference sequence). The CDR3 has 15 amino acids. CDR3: CSARAPWTSSYEQYF. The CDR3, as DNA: TGCAGTGCTAGGGCCCCTTGGACTAGCAGCTACGAGCAGTACTTC.

This CDR3 reads CASTQGGSGIYEQYF. CDR3 nucleotides: TGTGCCAGCACCCAAGGAGGTAGCGGGATCTACGAGCAGTACTTC. The gene calls are TRBV2 and TRBJ2-7, with 8 bases aligning to TRBD2. Germline-derived CDR1 and CDR2 are SNHLY and FYNNEI. The CDR3 is 15 residues long. The junction had 11 bases not matched to a gene; V was cut back by 7 bases and J by 3 bases. The entire variable domain, with the rest obtained from reference TRBV2 and TRBJ2-7, is as follows: EPEVTQTPSHQVTQMGQEVILRCVPISNHLYFYWYRQILGQKVEFLVSFYNNEISEKSEIFDDQFSVERPDGSNFTLKIRSTKLEDSAMYFCASTQGGSGIYEQYFGPGTRLTVT.

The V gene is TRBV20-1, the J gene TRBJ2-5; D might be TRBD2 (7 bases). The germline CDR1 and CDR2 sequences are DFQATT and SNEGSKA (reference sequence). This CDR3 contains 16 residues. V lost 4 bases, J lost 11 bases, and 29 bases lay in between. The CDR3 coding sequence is TGCAGTGCTATTAGGCTGGGGGGGGGCCTCGACAATGAGCAGTACTTC. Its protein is CSAIRLGGGLDNEQYF.

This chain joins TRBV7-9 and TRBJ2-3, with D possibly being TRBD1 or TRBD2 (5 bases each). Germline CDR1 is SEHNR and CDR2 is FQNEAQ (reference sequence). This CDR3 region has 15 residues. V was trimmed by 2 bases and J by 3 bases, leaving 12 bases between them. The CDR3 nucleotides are TGTGCCAGCAGCTTACTGGGGACGGATACAGATACGCAGTATTTT. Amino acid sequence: CASSLLGTDTDTQYF. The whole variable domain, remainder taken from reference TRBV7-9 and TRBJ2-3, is DTGVSQNPRHKITKRGQNVTFRCDPISEHNRLYWYRQTLGQGPEFLTYFQNEAQLEKSRLLSDRFSAERPKGSFSTLEIQRTEQGDSAMYLCASSLLGTDTDTQYFGPGTRLTVL.

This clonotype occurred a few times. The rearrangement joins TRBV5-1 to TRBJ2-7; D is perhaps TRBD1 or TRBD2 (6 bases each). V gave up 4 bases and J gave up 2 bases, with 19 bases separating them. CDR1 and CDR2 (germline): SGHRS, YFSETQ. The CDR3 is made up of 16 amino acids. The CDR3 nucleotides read TGCGCCAGCAGCCCCCAAGGGGGGCAGGGAACCTACGAGCAGTACTTC. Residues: CASSPQGGQGTYEQYF.

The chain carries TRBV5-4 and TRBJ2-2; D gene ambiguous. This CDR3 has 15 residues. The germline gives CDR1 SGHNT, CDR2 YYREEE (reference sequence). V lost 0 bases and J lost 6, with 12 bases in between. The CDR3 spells CASSLAQSQAGELFF. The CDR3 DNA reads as TGTGCCAGCAGCTTGGCACAGTCCCAGGCCGGGGAGCTGTTTTTT.

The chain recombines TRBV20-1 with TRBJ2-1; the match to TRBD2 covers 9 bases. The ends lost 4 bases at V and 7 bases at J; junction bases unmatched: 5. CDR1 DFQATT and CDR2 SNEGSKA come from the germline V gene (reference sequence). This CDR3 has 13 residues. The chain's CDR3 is CSANSGSGNEQFF. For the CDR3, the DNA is TGCAGTGCTAATAGCGGGAGTGGAAATGAGCAGTTCTTC.

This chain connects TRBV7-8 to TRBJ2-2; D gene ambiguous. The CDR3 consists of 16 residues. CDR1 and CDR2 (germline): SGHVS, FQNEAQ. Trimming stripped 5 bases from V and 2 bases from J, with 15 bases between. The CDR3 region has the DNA TGTGCCAGCAGCAAATGGACGGTGCTCAACACCGGGGAGCTGTTTTTT. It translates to CASSKWTVLNTGELFF.

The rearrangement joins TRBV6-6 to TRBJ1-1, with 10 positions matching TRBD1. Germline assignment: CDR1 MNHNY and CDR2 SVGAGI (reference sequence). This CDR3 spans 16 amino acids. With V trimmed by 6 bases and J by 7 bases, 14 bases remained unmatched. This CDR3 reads CASSDPDDRGQFEAFF. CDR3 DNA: TGTGCCAGCAGCGACCCCGACGACAGGGGGCAATTTGAAGCTTTCTTT.

The CDR3: CATSPMGTDTQYF. CDR3 DNA sequence: TGTGCCACCAGCCCAATGGGAACAGATACGCAGTATTTT. V and J are TRBV15 and TRBJ2-3; no reliable D call. The CDR3 sequence is 13 residues long. The V and J ends lost 5 bases and 3 bases respectively, with 9 bases between them. Germline V lookup: CDR1 LNHNV, CDR2 YYDKDF (reference sequence).

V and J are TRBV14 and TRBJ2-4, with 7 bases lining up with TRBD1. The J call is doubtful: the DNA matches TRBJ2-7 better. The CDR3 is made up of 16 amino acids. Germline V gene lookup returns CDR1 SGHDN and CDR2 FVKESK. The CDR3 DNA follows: TGTGCCAGCAGCTTGACAGGGCGTCACCGATTCTACGAGCAGTACTTC. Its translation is CASSLTGRHRFYEQYF.

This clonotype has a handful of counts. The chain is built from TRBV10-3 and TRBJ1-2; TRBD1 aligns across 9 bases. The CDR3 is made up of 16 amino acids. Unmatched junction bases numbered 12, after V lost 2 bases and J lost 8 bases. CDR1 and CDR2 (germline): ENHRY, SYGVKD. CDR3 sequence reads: CAISELPGQGMRGYTF. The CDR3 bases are TGTGCCATCAGTGAGCTACCGGGACAGGGAATGCGAGGCTACACCTTC.

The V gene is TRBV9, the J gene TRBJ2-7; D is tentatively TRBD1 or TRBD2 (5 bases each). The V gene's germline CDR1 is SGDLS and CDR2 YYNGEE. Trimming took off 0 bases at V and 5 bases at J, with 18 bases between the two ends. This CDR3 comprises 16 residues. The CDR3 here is CASSVDFGASVDEQYF. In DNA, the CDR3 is TGTGCCAGCAGCGTAGATTTCGGGGCTTCAGTGGACGAGCAGTACTTC.

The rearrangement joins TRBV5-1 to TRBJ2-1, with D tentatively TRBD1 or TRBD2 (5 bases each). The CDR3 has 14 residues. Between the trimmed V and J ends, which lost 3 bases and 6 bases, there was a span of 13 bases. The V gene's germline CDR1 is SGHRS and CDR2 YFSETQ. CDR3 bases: TGCGCCAGCAGCTCCGGGACGCTGGGCAATGAGCAGTTCTTC. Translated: CASSSGTLGNEQFF.

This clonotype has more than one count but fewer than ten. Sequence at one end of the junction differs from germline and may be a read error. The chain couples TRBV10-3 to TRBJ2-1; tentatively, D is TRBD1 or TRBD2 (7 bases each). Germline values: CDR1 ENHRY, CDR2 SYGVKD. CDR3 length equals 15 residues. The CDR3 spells CAIGESRGGNDEQFF. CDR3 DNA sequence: TGTGCCATCGGTGAATCCAGGGGGGGTAACGATGAGCAGTTCTTC.

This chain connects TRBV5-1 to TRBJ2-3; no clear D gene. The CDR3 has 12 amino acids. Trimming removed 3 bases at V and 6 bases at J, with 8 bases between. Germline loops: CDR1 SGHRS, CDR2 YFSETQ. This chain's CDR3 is CASSSTWDTQYF. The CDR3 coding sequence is TGCGCCAGCAGCTCCACATGGGATACGCAGTATTTT.

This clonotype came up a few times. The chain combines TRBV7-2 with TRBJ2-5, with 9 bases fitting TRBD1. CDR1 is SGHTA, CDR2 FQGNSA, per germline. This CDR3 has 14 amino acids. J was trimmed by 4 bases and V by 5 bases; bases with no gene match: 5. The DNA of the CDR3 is TGTGCCAGCAGCGCATACAGGGGGCGAGAGACCCAGTACTTC. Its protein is CASSAYRGRETQYF.

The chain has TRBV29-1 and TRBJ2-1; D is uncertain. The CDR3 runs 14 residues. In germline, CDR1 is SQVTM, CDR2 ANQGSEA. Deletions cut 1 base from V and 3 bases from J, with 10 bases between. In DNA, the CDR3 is TGCAGCGTTGAAGGGCAATATCTCTACAATGAGCAGTTCTTC. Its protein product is CSVEGQYLYNEQFF.

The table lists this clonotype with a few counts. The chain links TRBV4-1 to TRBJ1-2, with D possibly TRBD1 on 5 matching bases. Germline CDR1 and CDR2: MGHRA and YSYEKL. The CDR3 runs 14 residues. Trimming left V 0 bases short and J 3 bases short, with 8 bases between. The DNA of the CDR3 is TGCGCCAGCAGCCAAGATCAGGGAGACTATGGCTACACCTTC. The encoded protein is CASSQDQGDYGYTF.

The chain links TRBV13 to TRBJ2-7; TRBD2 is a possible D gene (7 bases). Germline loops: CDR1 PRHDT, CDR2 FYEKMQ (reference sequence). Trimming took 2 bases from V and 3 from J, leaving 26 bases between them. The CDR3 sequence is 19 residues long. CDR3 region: CASSLLRERDKGRRYEQYF. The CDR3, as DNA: TGTGCCAGCAGCTTACTAAGAGAGCGGGACAAAGGACGTCGCTACGAGCAGTACTTC.